A selection of T cell receptor beta chains follows, all from one sample in a study of CD8 T cells in ankylosing spondylitis. TCRdb fed the 5' RACE reads into MiXCR, producing one record per CDR3 protein. The sample has 200,000 to 250,000 distinct CDR3 sequences; about 26% are singletons. Sequenced material: blood, either unsorted or a sorted T cell fraction (not recorded which). The receptors shown here come from a male donor with ankylosing spondylitis or in good health (not recorded which). Both conserved end residues are part of each CDR3. A D gene is named only where the DNA matches it firmly. Only some rows state a clone size, as once, few, many or a class for expanded clones.

clone_size: many
v_call: TRBV20-1
j_call: TRBJ2-3
d_call: .
cdr3_aa: CSAPERLRGTDTQYF
cdr3_nt: TGCAGTGCTCCTGAGAGGCTGAGAGGGACAGATACGCAGTATTTT

clone_size: many
v_call: TRBV29-1
j_call: TRBJ2-1
d_call: TRBD2
cdr3_aa: CSARRVAGGQGEQFF
cdr3_nt: TGCAGCGCCCGAAGGGTAGCGGGAGGGCAGGGTGAGCAGTTCTTC

clone_size: many
v_call: TRBV11-2
j_call: TRBJ2-4
d_call: TRBD1
cdr3_aa: CASSLDGTGKNIQYF
cdr3_nt: TGTGCCAGCAGCTTAGATGGGACAGGGAAAAACATTCAGTACTTC

clone_size: many
v_call: TRBV5-1
j_call: TRBJ2-1
d_call: TRBD2
cdr3_aa: CASSLTGLAFNEQFF
cdr3_nt: TGCGCCAGCAGCTTGACAGGACTAGCGTTCAATGAGCAGTTCTTC

clone_size: .
v_call: TRBV12-3/TRBV12-4
j_call: TRBJ2-7
d_call: TRBD1
cdr3_aa: CASTPGQKIPYYEQYF
cdr3_nt: TGTGCCAGCACCCCGGGACAGAAAATCCCCTACTACGAGCAGTACTTC

clone_size: .
v_call: TRBV12-3/TRBV12-4
j_call: TRBJ2-3
d_call: TRBD1
cdr3_aa: CASSFRGQGTDTQYF
cdr3_nt: TGTGCCAGCAGTTTTAGGGGACAGGGGACAGATACGCAGTATTTT

clone_size: few
v_call: TRBV6-5
j_call: TRBJ2-7
d_call: .
cdr3_aa: CASSYSSRGSYEQYF
cdr3_nt: TGTGCCAGCAGTTACTCGTCCAGGGGAAGCTACGAGCAGTACTTC

clone_size: .
v_call: TRBV6-4
j_call: TRBJ1-1
d_call: .
cdr3_aa: CASRPDGVGNTEAFF
cdr3_nt: TGTGCCAGCAGGCCCGATGGCGTTGGGAACACTGAAGCTTTCTTT

clone_size: few
v_call: TRBV7-2
j_call: TRBJ2-1
d_call: .
cdr3_aa: CASSPKRAIYNEQFF
cdr3_nt: TGTGCCAGCAGCCCAAAACGGGCTATCTACAATGAGCAGTTCTTC

clone_size: many
v_call: TRBV7-2
j_call: TRBJ2-7
d_call: .
cdr3_aa: CASSFGGLFEQYF
cdr3_nt: TGTGCCAGCAGCTTCGGAGGCCTCTTCGAGCAGTACTTC

clone_size: many
v_call: TRBV20-1
j_call: TRBJ2-3
d_call: TRBD1
cdr3_aa: CSARVFRTGLLDTQYF
cdr3_nt: TGCAGTGCTAGAGTCTTTAGGACAGGTCTTTTGGATACGCAGTATTTT

clone_size: .
v_call: TRBV7-2
j_call: TRBJ2-1
d_call: TRBD2
cdr3_aa: CASRSPSGSYNEQFF
cdr3_nt: TGTGCCAGCAGATCACCTAGCGGGAGTTACAATGAGCAGTTCTTC

clone_size: few
v_call: TRBV6-5
j_call: TRBJ2-1
d_call: TRBD1
cdr3_aa: CASSYSSGQRGNEQFF
cdr3_nt: TGTGCCAGCAGTTATTCGTCGGGACAGAGAGGCAATGAGCAGTTCTTC

clone_size: few
v_call: TRBV7-7
j_call: TRBJ2-3
d_call: .
cdr3_aa: CASSLGLVYF
cdr3_nt: TGTGCTAGCAGCTTAGGATTGGTGTATTTT

clone_size: few
v_call: TRBV29-1
j_call: TRBJ1-1
d_call: .
cdr3_aa: CSVVKSPSVTEAFF
cdr3_nt: TGCAGCGTTGTGAAGTCCCCATCGGTAACTGAAGCTTTCTTT

clone_size: .
v_call: TRBV15
j_call: TRBJ2-7
d_call: .
cdr3_aa: CATSREREFEQYF
cdr3_nt: TGTGCCACCAGCAGAGAACGGGAGTTCGAGCAGTACTTC

clone_size: many
v_call: TRBV5-1
j_call: TRBJ1-6
d_call: .
cdr3_aa: CASSQGNSPLHF
cdr3_nt: TGCGCCAGCTCACAGGGAAATTCACCCCTCCACTTT

clone_size: .
v_call: TRBV12-3/TRBV12-4
j_call: TRBJ2-5
d_call: .
cdr3_aa: CASSLAVGETQYF
cdr3_nt: TGTGCCAGCAGTTTAGCGGTCGGAGAGACCCAGTACTTC

clone_size: many
v_call: TRBV10-3
j_call: TRBJ2-1
d_call: TRBD2
cdr3_aa: CAISAASGADEQFF
cdr3_nt: TGTGCCATCAGTGCAGCTAGCGGGGCGGATGAGCAGTTCTTC

clone_size: many
v_call: TRBV4-1
j_call: TRBJ2-7
d_call: .
cdr3_aa: CASSQEGRGPYEQYF
cdr3_nt: TGCGCCAGCAGCCAAGAGGGCAGGGGCCCCTACGAGCAGTACTTC

clone_size: few
v_call: TRBV21-1
j_call: TRBJ2-5
d_call: .
cdr3_aa: CASSKGLAENLQETQYF
cdr3_nt: TGTGCCAGCAGCAAAGGTCTGGCGGAGAACCTCCAAGAGACCCAGTACTTC

clone_size: many
v_call: TRBV7-9
j_call: TRBJ2-4
d_call: .
cdr3_aa: CASSPAGMAKNIQYF
cdr3_nt: TGTGCCAGCAGCCCCGCAGGGATGGCCAAAAACATTCAGTACTTC

clone_size: many
v_call: TRBV20-1
j_call: TRBJ2-3
d_call: .
cdr3_aa: CSARDWQGSDTQYF
cdr3_nt: TGCAGTGCTAGAGATTGGCAGGGATCTGATACGCAGTATTTT

clone_size: many
v_call: TRBV20-1
j_call: TRBJ2-3
d_call: TRBD2
cdr3_aa: CSARDGTSGVIDTQYF
cdr3_nt: TGCAGTGCTAGAGATGGGACTAGCGGAGTGATAGATACGCAGTATTTT

clone_size: many
v_call: TRBV29-1
j_call: TRBJ1-6
d_call: .
cdr3_aa: CSVRTEANSPLHF
cdr3_nt: TGCAGCGTACGGACGGAGGCGAATTCACCCCTCCACTTT

clone_size: .
v_call: TRBV11-3
j_call: TRBJ2-1
d_call: TRBD2
cdr3_aa: CASSLASGITHEQFF
cdr3_nt: TGTGCCAGCAGCTTAGCTAGCGGGATAACCCATGAGCAGTTCTTC

clone_size: .
v_call: TRBV6-5
j_call: TRBJ2-7
d_call: .
cdr3_aa: CASSYGRANYEQYF
cdr3_nt: TGTGCCAGCAGTTACGGCAGGGCGAACTACGAGCAGTACTTC

clone_size: few
v_call: TRBV29-1
j_call: TRBJ1-1
d_call: TRBD1
cdr3_aa: CSVERLLTGGTFF
cdr3_nt: TGCAGCGTTGAACGCTTATTGACAGGGGGTACTTTCTTT

clone_size: .
v_call: TRBV20-1
j_call: TRBJ2-1
d_call: TRBD1
cdr3_aa: CSARSGTGGFNEQFF
cdr3_nt: TGCAGTGCTAGGTCGGGGACAGGGGGATTCAATGAGCAGTTCTTC

clone_size: many
v_call: TRBV20-1
j_call: TRBJ2-1
d_call: TRBD2
cdr3_aa: CSASGRASSYEQFF
cdr3_nt: TGCAGTGCTAGCGGGAGGGCCTCGTCGTATGAGCAGTTCTTC

clone_size: .
v_call: TRBV6-1
j_call: TRBJ2-7
d_call: TRBD2
cdr3_aa: CASSRLAGGPGEQYF
cdr3_nt: TGTGCCAGCAGTCGACTAGCGGGAGGGCCTGGAGAGCAGTACTTC

clone_size: few
v_call: TRBV20-1
j_call: TRBJ1-6
d_call: .
cdr3_aa: CSARRENNSPLHF
cdr3_nt: TGCAGTGCTAGACGGGAAAATAATTCACCCCTCCACTTT

clone_size: few
v_call: TRBV12-3/TRBV12-4
j_call: TRBJ2-1
d_call: .
cdr3_aa: CASSEQGSSYNEQFF
cdr3_nt: TGTGCCAGCAGCGAGCAGGGGAGCTCCTACAATGAGCAGTTCTTC

clone_size: many
v_call: TRBV5-6
j_call: TRBJ2-1
d_call: TRBD2
cdr3_aa: CASSLDASGMYNEQFF
cdr3_nt: TGTGCCAGCAGCTTGGACGCTAGCGGGATGTACAATGAGCAGTTCTTC

clone_size: many
v_call: TRBV6-4
j_call: TRBJ2-6
d_call: .
cdr3_aa: CASSEFGRGAGANVLTF
cdr3_nt: TGTGCCAGCAGTGAGTTCGGTAGGGGGGCTGGGGCCAACGTCCTGACTTTC

clone_size: many
v_call: TRBV29-1
j_call: TRBJ1-1
d_call: TRBD1
cdr3_aa: CSVGQGFGNTEAFF
cdr3_nt: TGCAGCGTCGGACAGGGATTCGGGAACACTGAAGCTTTCTTT

clone_size: many
v_call: TRBV3-1
j_call: TRBJ2-7
d_call: .
cdr3_aa: CASSQDVGLAYEQYF
cdr3_nt: TGTGCCAGCAGCCAAGATGTAGGACTCGCCTACGAGCAGTACTTC

clone_size: many
v_call: TRBV5-1
j_call: TRBJ2-1
d_call: TRBD2
cdr3_aa: CASSLLWPGGAGTSGNEQFF
cdr3_nt: TGCGCCAGCAGCTTGTTATGGCCAGGGGGCGCGGGGACTAGCGGGAATGAGCAGTTCTTC

clone_size: many
v_call: TRBV4-1
j_call: TRBJ1-5
d_call: TRBD1
cdr3_aa: CASSQDRGQGPSQPQHF
cdr3_nt: TGCGCCAGCAGCCAAGATCGGGGACAGGGGCCAAGCCAGCCCCAGCATTTT

clone_size: .
v_call: TRBV29-1
j_call: TRBJ2-1
d_call: .
cdr3_aa: CSVEGPDSYNEQFF
cdr3_nt: TGCAGCGTTGAAGGGCCAGACAGCTACAATGAGCAGTTCTTC

clone_size: many
v_call: TRBV20-1
j_call: TRBJ2-1
d_call: TRBD2
cdr3_aa: CSARTLAGRYLEQFF
cdr3_nt: TGCAGTGCTAGAACTCTAGCGGGCCGTTACCTTGAGCAGTTCTTC

clone_size: .
v_call: TRBV10-3
j_call: TRBJ2-6
d_call: .
cdr3_aa: CAISATTVANVLTF
cdr3_nt: TGTGCCATCAGTGCGACGACGGTAGCCAACGTCCTGACTTTC

clone_size: many
v_call: TRBV20-1
j_call: TRBJ2-7
d_call: TRBD2
cdr3_aa: CSARDGTSPQYF
cdr3_nt: TGCAGTGCTAGAGACGGGACTAGCCCGCAGTACTTC

clone_size: .
v_call: TRBV3-1
j_call: TRBJ1-5
d_call: TRBD1
cdr3_aa: CASSQGFSGTGNSQPQHF
cdr3_nt: TGTGCCAGCAGCCAAGGCTTTTCCGGGACAGGGAATTCTCAGCCCCAGCATTTT

clone_size: .
v_call: TRBV20-1
j_call: TRBJ2-1
d_call: .
cdr3_aa: CSVRRALVDNEQFF
cdr3_nt: TGCAGTGTTCGGAGGGCCCTTGTTGACAATGAGCAGTTCTTC

clone_size: .
v_call: TRBV20-1
j_call: TRBJ2-3
d_call: TRBD2
cdr3_aa: CSAPSASGSPYTQYF
cdr3_nt: TGCAGTGCCCCATCGGCTAGCGGGAGTCCCTATACGCAGTATTTT

clone_size: many
v_call: TRBV5-1
j_call: TRBJ1-1
d_call: .
cdr3_aa: CASMGSGTNTEAFF
cdr3_nt: TGCGCCAGCATGGGGTCGGGGACGAACACTGAAGCTTTCTTT

clone_size: .
v_call: TRBV4-1
j_call: TRBJ1-1
d_call: .
cdr3_aa: CASSLTEATNTEAFF
cdr3_nt: TGCGCCAGCAGCCTCACGGAGGCGACAAACACTGAAGCTTTCTTT

clone_size: few
v_call: TRBV20-1
j_call: TRBJ2-6
d_call: .
cdr3_aa: CSATQALSGANVLTF
cdr3_nt: TGCAGTGCGACCCAGGCTCTCTCTGGGGCCAACGTCCTGACTTTC

clone_size: few
v_call: TRBV7-2
j_call: TRBJ2-1
d_call: .
cdr3_aa: CASSRSDWLDEQFF
cdr3_nt: TGTGCCAGCAGCCGATCGGACTGGTTGGACGAGCAGTTCTTC